Below, one T cell receptor (beta chain) is given with its context. The antigen is not known. The data stem from a study of beta chain features in type 1 diabetes. Expressed TCRB transcripts were sequenced after all isolated RNA was converted to cDNA. Some clones are missing from TCRdb's copy, which holds only in-frame ones; the method was immunoSEQ multiplex PCR. The profile shows over 200,000 clones, 11% of them singletons. Regarding the study as a whole: Across all four CD4+ subsets, people with type 1 diabetes showed modestly shorter TCRB CDR3s.

V lost 3 bases and J 2 bases, leaving 16 bases between the germline ends. From germline, CDR1 is MNHNY and CDR2 SVGAGI (reference sequence). The CDR3 is 16 residues long. Material: naive CD4+ T cells from blood. The clonotype was recovered from a young man with type 1 diabetes. The gene calls are TRBV6-6 and TRBJ2-5; D is perhaps TRBD2 (6 bases). The CDR3 DNA reads as TGTGCCAGCAGTTATCACGGGGGTCGGCGGCAAGAGACCCAGTACTTC. It translates to CASSYHGGRRQETQYF.